This T cell receptor beta chain is from a study of T cell responses to AZD1222 COVID-19 vaccine. Both about-4-week and about-12-week second-dose recipients were combined. Worth noting for this clone: The antigen is undetermined.

V was pared by 2 bases and J by 1 base, with 5 bases between. CDR3 size: 13 residues. CDR1 and CDR2 from the germline V gene are SGHTA and FQGTGA. Study-wide results and caveats: Baseline seropositivity occurred in only six AZD1222 recipients. Per reports, nearly half of all spike-specific TCRs target regions that are unmutated in variants.

The protocol was immunoSEQ multiplex PCR, while the TCRdb copy is restricted to in-frame clones and leaves out a portion. This table has 95,000 to 150,000 clones, about 93% appearing once. The TCR comes from an adult who received the AZD1222 COVID-19 vaccine. V and J are TRBV7-3 and TRBJ1-1; D unclear. Sequences were derived from peripheral blood, sampled 28 days after the second AZD1222 dose. The CDR3 protein is CASSLWWNTEAFF. The CDR3 region has the DNA TGTGCCAGCAGCTTATGGTGGAACACTGAAGCTTTCTTT.